The 32 T cell receptor beta chains listed next were all sequenced from one sample in a study of blood T cell repertoires in COVID-19. Sequencing was performed with immunoSEQ multiplex PCR; in TCRdb, only in-frame clones are kept and a portion is missing. The repertoire holds approximately 81,000 clones, with around 89% as singletons. Sequencing input: peripheral blood. All receptors derive from an older man with active or convalescent COVID-19.

This chain uses TRBV5-4 with TRBJ2-3; D is ambiguous. Trimming shortened V by 5 bases and J by 5 bases, and 12 bases separated the two germline ends. In germline, CDR1 is SGHNT, CDR2 YYREEE (reference sequence). The CDR3 covers 13 residues. This CDR3 is CASSLGMRDTQYF. The CDR3 nucleotides are TGTGCCAGCAGTCTGGGCATGAGAGATACGCAGTATTTT.

This clone was seen a handful of times. This chain links TRBV9 with TRBJ1-2; 7 nucleotides agree with TRBD1. The germline gives CDR1 SGDLS, CDR2 YYNGEE. The CDR3 is 14 amino acids. Trimming removed 2 bases from V and 4 bases from J; junction bases left unmatched: 5. Here the CDR3 DNA reads TGTGCCAGCAGCGTCACAGGGGAATCCTATGGCTACACCTTC. It specifies CASSVTGESYGYTF.

The chain couples TRBV9 to TRBJ1-2; D unresolved. Germline loops: CDR1 SGDLS, CDR2 YYNGEE. V was pared by 7 bases and J by 7 bases, with 14 bases between. The CDR3 extends over 12 amino acids. CDR3 in amino acids: CASWTSAGGYTF. CDR3 nucleotide sequence: TGTGCCAGCTGGACCAGCGCGGGTGGCTACACCTTC.

The chain couples TRBV4-3 to TRBJ2-3; D uncertain. V was cut by 2 bases and J by 1 base, with 13 bases left in between. Germline values: CDR1 LGHNA, CDR2 YSLEER. This CDR3 has 16 amino acids. The CDR3 DNA reads TGCGCCAGCAGCCAAACCACTCAAATGGGCACAGATACGCAGTATTTT. Amino acids: CASSQTTQMGTDTQYF.

The rearrangement joins TRBV28 to TRBJ1-5, with D hard to call. The germline V gene encodes CDR1 MDHEN and CDR2 SYDVKM. This CDR3 comprises 12 residues. V was cut by 2 bases and J by 6 bases, with 5 bases left in between. The CDR3 sequence is CASSLVRQPQHF. The CDR3 nucleotides read TGTGCCAGCAGTTTAGTCCGTCAGCCCCAGCATTTT.

The rearrangement links TRBV6-1 to TRBJ2-1; D ambiguous. The CDR3 is 16 residues long. V was trimmed by 2 bases and J by 0 bases, leaving 11 bases between them. Looked up from germline, CDR1 is MNHNS and CDR2 is SASEGT. CDR3 in DNA: TGTGCCAGCAGTGAACATTCTCCGAGCTCCTACAATGAGCAGTTCTTC. It specifies CASSEHSPSSYNEQFF.

The chain carries TRBV30 and TRBJ2-7; no clear D. This CDR3 comprises 13 residues. Germline loops: CDR1 GTSNPN, CDR2 SVGIG (reference sequence). V was shortened by 4 bases and J by 2 bases, with 12 bases between the two germline ends. This chain's CDR3 is CAWTLGPTYEQYF. Here the CDR3 DNA reads TGTGCCTGGACTCTTGGGCCGACCTACGAGCAGTACTTC.

The chain uses TRBV30 and TRBJ1-2; a weak D match, TRBD1 (6 bases). Germline CDR1 and CDR2: GTSNPN and SVGIG (reference sequence). Trimming removed 4 bases at V and 7 bases at J, with 16 bases between. The CDR3 spans 13 residues. The CDR3 reads CAWIPRGGLGYTF. CDR3 bases: TGTGCCTGGATCCCGAGGGGGGGTCTTGGCTACACCTTC.

The gene calls are TRBV7-8 and TRBJ1-3, with D possibly matching TRBD1 (5 bases). CDR1 is SGHVS and CDR2 is FQNEAQ in the germline V gene. V was pared by 1 base and J by 1 base, with 11 bases between. This CDR3 region has 16 residues. For the CDR3, the DNA is TGTGCCAGCAGCTTAGGACAGCCAAGTTCTGGAAACACCATATATTTT. Translated, it gives CASSLGQPSSGNTIYF. The whole variable domain, filled in from reference TRBV7-8 and TRBJ1-3, reads GAGVSQSPRYKVAKRGQDVALRCDPISGHVSLFWYQQALGQGPEFLTYFQNEAQLDKSGLPSDRFFAERPEGSVSTLKIQRTQQEDSAVYLCASSLGQPSSGNTIYFGEGSWLTVV.

Only one count was recorded for this clone. V gene TRBV24-1 combines with J gene TRBJ2-6; the match to TRBD2 covers 7 bases. Germline values: CDR1 KGHDR, CDR2 SFDVKD. V shed 2 bases and J 0 bases; nucleotides not matched to a gene: 6. The CDR3 consists of 18 residues. The CDR3 sequence is CATSDWRGGGSGANVLTF. The CDR3 nucleotides read TGTGCCACCAGTGATTGGCGGGGCGGGGGCTCTGGGGCCAACGTCCTGACTTTC.

This sequence joins TRBV6-2 or TRBV6-3 and TRBJ2-7; a weak D match, TRBD1 (5 bases). The germline V gene has CDR1 MNHEY and CDR2 SVGEGT. The CDR3 is made up of 18 amino acids. V lost 6 bases, J lost 3 bases, and 27 bases lay in between. The CDR3 DNA reads TGTGCCAGCAGCCCTCCACGGCGACAGAGACGACTCGACTACGAGCAGTACTTC. It codes for CASSPPRRQRRLDYEQYF.

The V call is TRBV19, the J call TRBJ2-1; 7 bases align to TRBD2. Per the germline V gene, CDR1 is LNHDA and CDR2 is SQIVND (reference sequence). This CDR3 contains 15 residues. Losses at the gene ends were 7 bases for V and 5 bases for J; bases not matched to a gene: 11. Here the CDR3 reads CASTARDYTDNEQFF. CDR3 sequence (DNA): TGTGCCAGTACCGCTCGGGACTATACGGACAATGAGCAGTTCTTC.

This clone was recorded a few times. The chain employs TRBV5-6 and TRBJ2-7, with a tentative D call TRBD1 (5 bases). Germline loops: CDR1 SGHDT, CDR2 YYEEEE. V shed 5 bases and J shed 1 base, with 19 bases lying between them. The CDR3 totals 16 residues. Here the CDR3 reads CASRRTVSGFSYEQYF. The CDR3 nucleotides read TGTGCCAGCAGGAGGACCGTGTCAGGGTTTTCCTACGAGCAGTACTTC.

The chain employs TRBV2 and TRBJ1-2, with TRBD1 matching 8 bases. The junction had 9 bases not matched to a gene; V was cut back by 7 bases and J by 5 bases. There are 14 residues in the CDR3. CDR1 is SNHLY, CDR2 FYNNEI, per germline. CDR3 coding DNA: TGTGCCAGCACTCGAACCGGGACAGGATATGGCTACACCTTC. Translated: CASTRTGTGYGYTF. The variable domain in full, completed from reference TRBV2 and TRBJ1-2, reads EPEVTQTPSHQVTQMGQEVILRCVPISNHLYFYWYRQILGQKVEFLVSFYNNEISEKSEIFDDQFSVERPDGSNFTLKIRSTKLEDSAMYFCASTRTGTGYGYTFGSGTRLTVV.

This chain joins TRBV6-5 and TRBJ1-4; D might be TRBD1 (6 bases). V was shortened by 0 bases and J by 7 bases, with 12 bases between the two germline ends. Germline V gene lookup returns CDR1 MNHEY and CDR2 SVGAGI. This CDR3 is built from 15 residues. The CDR3 is CASSYSWGPSEKLFF. The CDR3 DNA follows: TGTGCCAGCAGTTACTCCTGGGGGCCCAGTGAAAAACTGTTTTTT.

V usage is TRBV24-1 and J usage is TRBJ2-7; TRBD1 aligns across 9 bases. The CDR3 loop spans 17 amino acids. J was trimmed by 0 bases and V by 4 bases; bases with no gene match: 9. CDR1 and CDR2 from the germline V gene are KGHDR and SFDVKD. CDR3 protein: CATSDAGQGPSSYEQYF. In nucleotides, the CDR3 is TGTGCCACCAGTGACGCTGGACAGGGGCCGAGCTCCTACGAGCAGTACTTC.

This clone was observed once. This rearrangement joins TRBV20-1 to TRBJ1-1; D is perhaps TRBD1 (6 bases). The CDR3 runs 15 residues. Trimming pared 3 bases from V and 0 bases from J, leaving 14 bases between. The germline V gene encodes CDR1 DFQATT and CDR2 SNEGSKA (reference sequence). CDR3 protein: CSASAQGRLNTEAFF. The CDR3 DNA is TGCAGTGCTAGTGCCCAGGGGCGACTGAACACTGAAGCTTTCTTT.

V gene TRBV10-2 combines with J gene TRBJ2-7; possibly TRBD2 for D (5 bases). The CDR3 loop spans 14 amino acids. Germline V CDR1 and CDR2: WSHSY, SAAADI. V lost 0 bases and J lost 5, with 11 bases in between. The CDR3 region has the DNA TGCGCCAGCAGTGAGTCTATTCTAGCCCACGAGCAGTACTTC. Encoded protein: CASSESILAHEQYF.

V gene TRBV19 combines with J gene TRBJ2-5; 7 bases fit TRBD1. This CDR3 comprises 13 residues. From germline, CDR1 is LNHDA and CDR2 SQIVND (reference sequence). Losses at the gene ends were 6 bases for V and 0 bases for J; bases not matched to a gene: 1. Here the CDR3 reads CASSRGYQETQYF. The CDR3, as DNA: TGTGCCAGTAGCAGGGGGTACCAAGAGACCCAGTACTTC.

The chain combines TRBV4-2 with TRBJ2-7, with TRBD2 identical over 9 bases. The length of the CDR3 is 16 residues. Trimming took 1 base from V and 3 from J; bases not matched to a gene: 7. Germline-derived CDR1 and CDR2 are LGHNA and YNFKEQ. CDR3 region: CASSQGGLAGNYEQYF. The CDR3, as DNA: TGTGCCAGCAGCCAAGGAGGTCTAGCGGGGAACTACGAGCAGTACTTC.

The V and J genes are TRBV29-1 and TRBJ1-2; D might be TRBD1 (6 bases). Germline CDR1 SQVTM, CDR2 ANQGSEA. Deletions cut 6 bases from V and 7 bases from J, with 18 bases between. The CDR3 loop spans 13 amino acids. CDR3 in amino acids: CSVGGGRGVGYTF. The CDR3 DNA follows: TGCAGCGTCGGCGGGGGCCGGGGGGTTGGCTACACCTTC. The entire variable domain, with the rest obtained from reference TRBV29-1 and TRBJ1-2, is as follows: SAVISQKPSRDICQRGTSLTIQCQVDSQVTMMFWYRQQPGQSLTLIATANQGSEATYESGFVIDKFPISRPNLTFSTLTVSNMSPEDSSIYLCSVGGGRGVGYTFGSGTRLTVV.

V gene TRBV11-3 combines with J gene TRBJ1-1; the match to TRBD1 covers 7 bases. Germline CDR1 reads SGHNT; CDR2 reads YENEEA. With 5 bases clipped from V and 5 bases from J, the junction kept 5 bases outside the gene matches. The CDR3 consists of 13 residues. The CDR3 protein is CASSQEQGTEAFF. The CDR3 DNA follows: TGTGCCAGCAGCCAGGAACAGGGGACTGAAGCTTTCTTT. Based on the CDR3 plus reference TRBV11-3 and TRBJ1-1, the full variable domain is EAGVVQSPRYKIIEKKQPVAFWCNPISGHNTLYWYLQNLGQGPELLIRYENEEAVDDSQLPKDRFSAERLKGVDSTLKIQPAELGDSAVYLCASSQEQGTEAFFGQGTRLTVV.

The V gene is TRBV9, the J gene TRBJ2-3, with D perhaps TRBD2 (6 bases). V dropped 4 bases and J dropped 5 bases, with 17 bases sitting between them. Germline V gene lookup returns CDR1 SGDLS and CDR2 YYNGEE. The CDR3 totals 15 residues. The CDR3 region has the DNA TGTGCCAGCAGCTGGGCGGGGTCGGATAGAGATACGCAGTATTTT. Translating gives CASSWAGSDRDTQYF.

J is TRBJ1-1 and V is TRBV5-6, with D perhaps TRBD1 (6 bases). Germline CDR1 is SGHDT and CDR2 is YYEEEE. The CDR3 consists of 15 residues. With 0 bases removed from V and 6 bases from J, the gap between germline ends came to 15 bases. CDR3 sequence (DNA): TGTGCCAGCAGCTTGGCCGCGGGGGGCGACGCTGAAGCTTTCTTT. Translated: CASSLAAGGDAEAFF.

This chain uses TRBV7-8 with TRBJ1-4; D perhaps matches TRBD1 (5 bases). The V and J ends lost 1 base and 8 bases respectively, with 20 bases between them. From germline, CDR1 is SGHVS and CDR2 FQNEAQ. The CDR3 is 17 amino acids. CDR3 residues: CASSLVGGGGGFEKLFF. The CDR3 DNA follows: TGTGCCAGCAGCTTAGTAGGTGGCGGCGGGGGTTTCGAAAAACTGTTTTTT.

The chain links TRBV28 to TRBJ1-2; TRBD1 agrees at 7 bases. The CDR3 loop spans 16 amino acids. The V gene end was trimmed by 2 bases and the J gene end by 5 bases; junction bases not matched to a gene: 11. CDR1 MDHEN and CDR2 SYDVKM come from the germline V gene. CDR3 nucleotide sequence: TGTGCCAGCAGTTTAAGGTATCTAGGACAGGATTATGGCTACACCTTC. It encodes CASSLRYLGQDYGYTF.

This chain links TRBV19 with TRBJ1-1; 7 nucleotides match TRBD1. The germline CDR1 and CDR2 sequences are LNHDA and SQIVND (reference sequence). The CDR3 is 13 amino acids. The V segment lost 5 bases and the J segment 4 bases; nucleotides outside the gene matches: 4. The CDR3 spells CASSFGTATEAFF. CDR3 nucleotides: TGTGCCAGTAGTTTTGGGACAGCCACTGAAGCTTTCTTT.

The rearrangement links TRBV4-2 to TRBJ1-4, with 8 bases identical to TRBD1. Germline CDR1 LGHNA, CDR2 YNFKEQ. V gave up 0 bases and J gave up 6 bases; unmatched junction bases: 0. The CDR3 runs 14 residues. CDR3 in amino acids: CASSQDRGHEKLFF. The DNA of the CDR3 is TGTGCCAGCAGCCAAGACAGGGGGCATGAAAAACTGTTTTTT.

The rearrangement uses TRBV7-2 and TRBJ1-3; no definite D call. This CDR3 spans 15 amino acids. The germline V gene has CDR1 SGHTA and CDR2 FQGNSA. V was cut by 4 bases and J by 0 bases, with 10 bases left in between. The CDR3 DNA reads TGTGCCAGCAGCTCTTCACATATCTCTGGAAACACCATATATTTT. This gives the protein CASSSSHISGNTIYF. Full variable domain (missing parts from reference TRBV7-2 and TRBJ1-3): GAGVSQSPSNKVTEKGKDVELRCDPISGHTALYWYRQSLGQGLEFLIYFQGNSAPDKSGLPSDRFSAERTGGSVSTLTIQRTQQEDSAVYLCASSSSHISGNTIYFGEGSWLTVV.

As regards this clone: Within the sample, other DNA sequences also encode this same CDR3. The chain has TRBV3-1 (or the pseudogene TRBV3-2) and TRBJ1-1; D uncertain. The germline V gene has CDR1 LGHDT and CDR2 YNNKEL (reference sequence). The CDR3 covers 14 residues. V lost 3 bases to trimming and J lost 3 bases, with 11 bases between them. The CDR3 nucleotides are TGTGCCAGCAGCCAGCCGGGTGGAGACACTGAAGCTTTCTTT. It encodes CASSQPGGDTEAFF.

This sequence joins TRBV18 and TRBJ1-1, with D perhaps TRBD1 (5 bases). This CDR3 contains 14 residues. The V gene's germline CDR1 is KGHSH and CDR2 LQKENI. Trimming removed 4 bases at V and 3 bases at J, with 12 bases between. Here the CDR3 reads CASSRLDTYTEAFF. The DNA of the CDR3 is TGTGCCAGCTCACGCTTGGACACTTACACTGAAGCTTTCTTT.

This clone was seen just once. The chain couples TRBV11-3 to TRBJ2-3, with 8 bases fitting TRBD1. CDR1 SGHNT and CDR2 YENEEA come from the germline V gene. The J segment lost 3 bases and the V segment lost 5 bases, leaving 16 bases of the junction unmatched. The CDR3 length is 18 residues. This CDR3 reads CASSRTEDRVDKTDTQYF. In DNA, the CDR3 is TGTGCCAGCAGCCGCACTGAGGACAGGGTGGATAAGACAGATACGCAGTATTTT.